The T cell receptor (beta chain) under discussion was sequenced for a study of identical twins. Regarding the study as a whole: Some out-of-frame alpha sequences were shared by twins, and these showed excess low generation probability.

TCRdb reanalysed the 5' RACE reads using MiXCR and keeps one entry per CDR3 protein. In the table there are approximately 490,000 distinct CDR3 sequences, 20% to 25% of which are singletons. This clonotype came up a few times. The antigen is not known. Germline CDR1 SNHLY, CDR2 FYNNEI. The CDR3 has 12 amino acids. Trimming removed 8 bases at V and 7 bases at J, with 14 bases between. These data are also associated with another study on yellow fever vaccine responses in identical twins.

V is TRBV2 and J is TRBJ1-2; TRBD1 is a possible D gene (5 bases). The receptor was isolated from a young woman in good health. Sequencing used CD4+ T cells sorted from blood. DNA for the CDR3: TGTGCCAGCTCGGACATTTTGTCTGGCTACACCTTC. Translated, it gives CASSDILSGYTF.